This TCR beta chain was sequenced in a study of beta chain features in type 1 diabetes. Findings and limits, study-wide: Type 1 diabetes patients had moderately but significantly shorter TCRB CDR3s in all four CD4+ subsets.

On this clone itself: Antigen specificity is unknown. The same CDR3 is also encoded by other DNA sequences in this sample.

The CDR3 extends over 12 amino acids. V lost 2 bases to trimming and J lost 5 bases, with 9 bases between them. Germline-derived CDR1 and CDR2 are GTSNPN and SVGIG (reference sequence). What was sequenced were expressed TCRB transcripts, since all of the isolated RNA had been reverse transcribed. Profiled with immunoSEQ multiplex PCR; TCRdb holds only in-frame clones, not every one. This table has roughly 700,000 clones, about an eighth appearing once. The TCR originated in a man aged 18 to 35 with type 1 diabetes. This chain uses TRBV30 with TRBJ1-2; D not resolved. Specimen: naive CD4+ T cells from blood. CDR3 DNA: TGTGCCTGGAGTCCGACGGGGTATGGCTACACCTTC. Translating gives CAWSPTGYGYTF.